This T cell receptor beta chain was recorded in a study of human T cells and chemical hapten exposure. General study findings and limits: Expanded TCR counts at PT1 were positively correlated with the patch test score. Alopecia in the donors means their immune response may deviate from healthy people's.

This clonotype has a count of ten or more. What it binds is unknown. TCRdb re-derived calls from the RACE reads in MiXCR, one entry per CDR3 protein. The data contain more than 300,000 distinct CDR3 sequences, approximately 5.8% of them seen just once; the ten biggest clones take up under 9.5%. The time point is: pre-sensitization, week 0. This sample's treatment: therapeutic diphenylcyclopropenone sensitization with weekly scalp DPC. Alopecia patients, 18 to 70 years old and DPC-suitable, served as donors. V dropped 0 bases and J dropped 7; count of bases not matched to a gene: 1. This CDR3 is built from 14 residues. Germline CDR1 is SGDLS and CDR2 is YYNGEE.

This sequence was found in a woman aged 18-35 years with alopecia areata. Some clones in this sample may be carry-over from other donors' samples. The chain uses TRBV9 and TRBJ1-4; 9 nucleotides agree with TRBD1. This material consisted of whole blood, taken in connection with sensitization to the hapten diphenylcyclopropenone (DPC). The CDR3 is CASSVGTGAEKLFF. The CDR3 DNA follows: TGTGCCAGCAGCGTAGGGACAGGGGCTGAAAAACTGTTTTTT.